These T cell receptor beta chains were read from a single sample in a study of T cells in Graves' hyperthyroidism and ophthalmopathy. TCRdb reanalysed the multiplex PCR reads using MiXCR and keeps one entry per CDR3 protein. Seen here are some 400,000 distinct CDR3 sequences, 15% to 20% observed once, and the top ten hold roughly 3.5%. Sequenced material: blood. These receptors were taken from a woman aged 18-29 years with Graves' hyperthyroidism. Each CDR3 is given with its conserved first and last residue. The order of the fields is D gene, clone size, J gene, V gene, CDR3 protein, CDR3 DNA. A D gene is named only where the DNA matches it firmly. Rows may omit the clone size; those that give it use once, few, many or a size class.

>.|.|TRBJ2-4|TRBV6-1
CASSGGGGTLAKNIKYF
TGTGCCAGCAGTGGGGGAGGAGGGACCCTAGCCAAAAACATTAAGTACTTC
>TRBD2|many|TRBJ2-7|TRBV5-1
CASSLRTSKPSYEQYF
TGCGCCAGCAGCCTACGGACTAGCAAGCCATCCTACGAGCAGTACTTC
>.|many|TRBJ1-1|TRBV29-1
CSVETKQAVNTEAFF
TGCAGCGTTGAAACTAAACAGGCTGTGAACACTGAAGCTTTCTTT
>.|many|TRBJ2-6|TRBV6-5
CASSHLGLGGANVLTF
TGTGCCAGCAGTCACCTAGGGTTGGGAGGGGCCAACGTCCTGACTTTC
>TRBD1|many|TRBJ1-3|TRBV2
CASLLDRGAGNTIYF
TGTGCCAGCCTACTGGACAGGGGCGCTGGAAACACCATATATTTT
>.|.|TRBJ1-4|TRBV6-5
CASSYVPGVNEKLFF
TGTGCCAGCAGTTACGTCCCAGGGGTGAATGAAAAACTGTTTTTT
>.|many|TRBJ1-2|TRBV12-3/TRBV12-4
CASNDRAGDYGYTF
TGTGCCAGCAATGACCGGGCCGGGGACTATGGCTACACCTTC
>.|few|TRBJ2-2|TRBV5-1
CASSYLGGGGELFF
TGCGCCAGCAGCTACCTCGGGGGCGGCGGGGAGCTGTTTTTT
>.|many|TRBJ1-1|TRBV12-3/TRBV12-4
CASRQGLGTEAFF
TGTGCCAGCAGACAGGGATTGGGCACTGAAGCTTTCTTT
>.|many|TRBJ2-4|TRBV12-3/TRBV12-4
CASSFGQVVRPKNIQYF
TGTGCCAGCAGTTTCGGGCAGGTCGTACGCCCCAAAAACATTCAGTACTTC
>.|many|TRBJ2-7|TRBV28
CASTARHLFSYEQYF
TGTGCCAGCACCGCCCGACACCTTTTCTCCTACGAGCAGTACTTC
>.|many|TRBJ2-7|TRBV2
CASRAQGEQYF
TGTGCCAGCAGAGCCCAAGGGGAGCAGTACTTC
>.|many|TRBJ1-1|TRBV7-2
CASSLGGSPEAFF
TGTGCCAGCAGCTTAGGGGGAAGCCCTGAAGCTTTCTTT
>TRBD1|.|TRBJ1-1|TRBV11-2
CASSLNRGNAEAFF
TGTGCCAGCAGCCTAAACAGGGGCAACGCTGAAGCTTTCTTT
>TRBD1|many|TRBJ2-2|TRBV20-1
CSAKWGTGTGELFF
TGCAGTGCTAAATGGGGGACAGGGACCGGGGAGCTGTTTTTT
>.|.|TRBJ2-2|TRBV29-1
CSVAKGLTNTGELCF
TGCAGCGTTGCTAAAGGGCTGACGAACACCGGGGAGCTGTGTTTT
>.|many|TRBJ1-2|TRBV15
CATSRDGGPEGGYTF
TGTGCCACCAGCAGAGATGGCGGGCCGGAGGGTGGCTACACCTTC
>.|many|TRBJ2-2|TRBV5-1
CASSREGHSNTGELFF
TGCGCCAGCAGCCGTGAAGGGCACTCGAACACCGGGGAGCTGTTTTTT
>.|many|TRBJ2-7|TRBV18
CASSPGGTPYEQYF
TGTGCCAGCTCACCCGGCGGGACCCCCTACGAGCAGTACTTC
>.|many|TRBJ1-1|TRBV6-5
CASSYSEGTEAFF
TGTGCCAGCAGTTACTCGGAGGGCACTGAAGCTTTCTTT
>.|many|TRBJ2-3|TRBV6-1
CASSEGPSTDTQYF
TGTGCCAGCAGTGAAGGGCCTAGCACAGATACGCAGTATTTT
>.|many|TRBJ2-2|TRBV5-1
CASSPIETAGTGELFF
TGCGCCAGCAGCCCTATAGAGACGGCGGGCACCGGGGAGCTGTTTTTT
>TRBD2|many|TRBJ2-2|TRBV20-1
CSAARLAGPAGELFF
TGCAGTGCCGCTAGACTAGCGGGACCTGCGGGGGAGCTGTTTTTT
>.|many|TRBJ2-5|TRBV6-1
CASRLGTQYF
TGTGCCAGCAGACTTGGAACCCAGTACTTC
>TRBD1|many|TRBJ2-5|TRBV29-1
CSVGQGARETQYF
TGCAGCGTTGGACAGGGGGCAAGGGAGACCCAGTACTTC
>TRBD2|.|TRBJ2-2|TRBV20-1
CSAPAGPAGAGDTGELFF
TGCAGTGCCCCTGCTGGCCCAGCGGGAGCGGGGGACACCGGGGAGCTGTTTTTT
>TRBD1|many|TRBJ2-7|TRBV6-5
CASSYSVGQGIYEQYF
TGTGCCAGCAGTTACTCGGTGGGACAGGGGATCTACGAGCAGTACTTC
>.|many|TRBJ1-1|TRBV12-3/TRBV12-4
CASSRGIVNTEAFF
TGTGCCAGCAGTCGAGGGATAGTAAACACTGAAGCTTTCTTT
>.|many|TRBJ1-1|TRBV7-9
CASSLGLSKAFF
TGTGCCAGCAGCTTAGGCCTATCTAAAGCTTTCTTT
>.|many|TRBJ1-2|TRBV24-1
CATSDATGTNYGYTF
TGTGCCACCAGTGATGCGACAGGTACTAACTATGGCTACACCTTC